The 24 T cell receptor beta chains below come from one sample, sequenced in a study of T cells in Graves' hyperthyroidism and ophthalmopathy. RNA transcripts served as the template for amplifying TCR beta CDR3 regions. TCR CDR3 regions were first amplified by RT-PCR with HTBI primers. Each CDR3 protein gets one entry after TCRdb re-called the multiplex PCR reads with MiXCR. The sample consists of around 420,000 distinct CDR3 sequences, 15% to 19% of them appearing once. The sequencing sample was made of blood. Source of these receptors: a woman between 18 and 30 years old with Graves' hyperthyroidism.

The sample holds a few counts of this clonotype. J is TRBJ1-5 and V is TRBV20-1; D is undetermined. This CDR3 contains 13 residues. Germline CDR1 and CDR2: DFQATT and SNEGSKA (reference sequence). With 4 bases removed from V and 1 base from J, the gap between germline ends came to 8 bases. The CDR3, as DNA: TGCAGTGCTAAGGTACCCAGCAATCAGCCCCAGCATTTT. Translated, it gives CSAKVPSNQPQHF.

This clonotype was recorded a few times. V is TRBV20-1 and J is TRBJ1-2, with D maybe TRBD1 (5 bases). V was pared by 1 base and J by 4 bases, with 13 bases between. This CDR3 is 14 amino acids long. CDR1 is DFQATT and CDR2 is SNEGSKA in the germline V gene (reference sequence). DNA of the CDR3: TGCAGTGCTAGAGTTCCCCAGGGTTTCTATGGCTACACCTTC. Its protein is CSARVPQGFYGYTF.

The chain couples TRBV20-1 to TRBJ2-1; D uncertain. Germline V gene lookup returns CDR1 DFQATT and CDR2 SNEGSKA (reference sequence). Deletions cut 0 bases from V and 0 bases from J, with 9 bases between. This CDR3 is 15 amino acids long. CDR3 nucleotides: TGCAGTGCTAGAGATCCTAGAAACTCCTACAATGAGCAGTTCTTC. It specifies CSARDPRNSYNEQFF.

The CDR3 DNA reads TGTGCCAGCAGCCCCCAGGGGCAGGGGGCGACCGGGGAGCTGTTTTTT. It codes for CASSPQGQGATGELFF. The chain couples TRBV9 to TRBJ2-2; the match to TRBD1 covers 8 bases. Germline trimming cut 4 bases from V and 5 bases from J; bases unmatched to any gene: 10. The CDR3 extends over 16 amino acids. Germline assignment: CDR1 SGDLS and CDR2 YYNGEE.

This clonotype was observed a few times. The CDR3 reads CASSLIGQGTDTQYF. CDR3 nucleotide sequence: TGTGCCAGCAGCTTGATAGGTCAGGGCACAGATACGCAGTATTTT. V and J are TRBV5-8 and TRBJ2-3; D gene unclear. The V gene lost 1 base and the J gene lost 1 base, with 10 bases spanning the gap. CDR1 and CDR2 (germline): SGHTS, YDEGEE. CDR3 length: 15 amino acids.

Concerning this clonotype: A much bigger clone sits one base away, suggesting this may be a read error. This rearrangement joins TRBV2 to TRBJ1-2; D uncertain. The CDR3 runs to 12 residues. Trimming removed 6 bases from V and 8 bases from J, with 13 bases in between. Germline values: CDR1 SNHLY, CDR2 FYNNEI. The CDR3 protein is CASSGRNVGYTF. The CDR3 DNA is TGTGCCAGCAGCGGCAGGAACGTGGGCTACACCTTC.

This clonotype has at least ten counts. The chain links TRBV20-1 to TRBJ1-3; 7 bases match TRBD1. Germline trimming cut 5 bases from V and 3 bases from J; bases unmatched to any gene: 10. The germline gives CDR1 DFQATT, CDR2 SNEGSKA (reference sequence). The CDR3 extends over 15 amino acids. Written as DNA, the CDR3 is TGCAGTGCTGGGGACCCCAGGGGGAGTGGAAACACCATATATTTT. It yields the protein CSAGDPRGSGNTIYF.

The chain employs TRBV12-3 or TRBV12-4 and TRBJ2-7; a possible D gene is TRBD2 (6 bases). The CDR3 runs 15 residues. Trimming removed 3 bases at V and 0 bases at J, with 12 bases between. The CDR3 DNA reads TGTGCCAGCAGTTTTCGGGGGTTCGGCTCCTACGAGCAGTACTTC. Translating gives CASSFRGFGSYEQYF.

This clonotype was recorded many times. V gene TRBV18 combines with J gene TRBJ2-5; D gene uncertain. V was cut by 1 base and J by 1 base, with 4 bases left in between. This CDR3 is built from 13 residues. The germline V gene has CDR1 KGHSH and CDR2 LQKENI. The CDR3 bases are TGTGCCAGCTCACCACTCCTCCAAGAGACCCAGTACTTC. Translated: CASSPLLQETQYF.

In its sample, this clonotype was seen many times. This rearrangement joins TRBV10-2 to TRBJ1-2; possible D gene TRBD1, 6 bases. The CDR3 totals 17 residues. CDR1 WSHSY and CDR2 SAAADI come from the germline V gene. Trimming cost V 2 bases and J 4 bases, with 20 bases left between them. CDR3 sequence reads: CASSEITGRGVTYGYTF. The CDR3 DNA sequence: TGCGCCAGCAGTGAGATAACAGGGAGAGGGGTGACCTATGGCTACACCTTC.

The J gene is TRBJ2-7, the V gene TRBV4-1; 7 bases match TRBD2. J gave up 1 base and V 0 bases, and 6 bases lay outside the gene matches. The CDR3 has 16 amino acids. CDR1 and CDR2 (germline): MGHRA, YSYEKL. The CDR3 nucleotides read TGCGCCAGCAGCCAAGATATGGCTAGCGGATCCTACGAGCAGTACTTC. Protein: CASSQDMASGSYEQYF.

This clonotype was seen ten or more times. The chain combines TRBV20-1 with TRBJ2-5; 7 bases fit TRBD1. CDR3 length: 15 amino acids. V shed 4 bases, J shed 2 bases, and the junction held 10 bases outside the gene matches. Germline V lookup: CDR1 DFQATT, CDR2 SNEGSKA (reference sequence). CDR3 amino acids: CSATVPGRGQETQYF. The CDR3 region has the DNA TGCAGTGCTACCGTCCCAGGCAGGGGGCAAGAGACCCAGTACTTC.

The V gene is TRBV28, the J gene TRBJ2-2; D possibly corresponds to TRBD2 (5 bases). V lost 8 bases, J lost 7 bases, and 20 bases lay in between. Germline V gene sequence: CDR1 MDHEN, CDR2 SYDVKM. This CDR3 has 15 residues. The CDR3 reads CASSGAGVVGGELFF. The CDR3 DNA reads TGTGCCAGCTCCGGAGCCGGGGTAGTCGGCGGGGAGCTGTTTTTT.

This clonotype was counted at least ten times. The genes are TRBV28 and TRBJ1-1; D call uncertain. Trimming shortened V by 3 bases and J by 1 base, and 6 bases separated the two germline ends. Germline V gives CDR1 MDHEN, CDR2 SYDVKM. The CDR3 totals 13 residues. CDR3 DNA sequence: TGTGCCAGCAGTTTTTCGAGGAACACTGAAGCTTTCTTT. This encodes CASSFSRNTEAFF. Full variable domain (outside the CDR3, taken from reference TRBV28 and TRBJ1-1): DVKVTQSSRYLVKRTGEKVFLECVQDMDHENMFWYRQDPGLGLRLIYFSYDVKMKEKGDIPEGYSVSREKKERFSLILESASTNQTSMYLCASSFSRNTEAFFGQGTRLTVV.

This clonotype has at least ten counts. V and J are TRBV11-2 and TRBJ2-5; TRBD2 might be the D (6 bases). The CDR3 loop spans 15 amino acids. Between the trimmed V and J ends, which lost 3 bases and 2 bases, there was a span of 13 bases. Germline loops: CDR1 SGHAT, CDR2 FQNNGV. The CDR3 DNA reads TGTGCCAGCAGCTTCCATCCAGCGGGTCAAGAGACCCAGTACTTC. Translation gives CASSFHPAGQETQYF.

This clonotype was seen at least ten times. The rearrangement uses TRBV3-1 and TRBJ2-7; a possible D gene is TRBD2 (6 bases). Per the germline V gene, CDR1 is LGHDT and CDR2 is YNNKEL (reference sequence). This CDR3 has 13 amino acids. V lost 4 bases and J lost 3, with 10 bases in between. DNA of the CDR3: TGTGCCAGCAGCCCGGGACTTCGCTACGAGCAGTACTTC. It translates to CASSPGLRYEQYF.

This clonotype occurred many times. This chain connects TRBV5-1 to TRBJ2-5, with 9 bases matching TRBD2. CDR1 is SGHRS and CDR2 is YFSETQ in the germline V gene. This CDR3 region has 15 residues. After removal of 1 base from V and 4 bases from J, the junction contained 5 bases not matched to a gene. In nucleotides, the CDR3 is TGCGCCAGCAGCTTGCCAGCGGGAGGTGTAGAGACCCAGTACTTC. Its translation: CASSLPAGGVETQYF.

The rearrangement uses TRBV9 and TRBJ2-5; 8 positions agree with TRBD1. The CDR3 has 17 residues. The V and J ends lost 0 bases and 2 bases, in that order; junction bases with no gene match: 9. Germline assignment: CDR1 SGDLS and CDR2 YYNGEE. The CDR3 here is CASSVDGTGGLQETQYF. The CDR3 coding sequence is TGTGCCAGCAGCGTAGACGGAACAGGGGGATTACAAGAGACCCAGTACTTC.

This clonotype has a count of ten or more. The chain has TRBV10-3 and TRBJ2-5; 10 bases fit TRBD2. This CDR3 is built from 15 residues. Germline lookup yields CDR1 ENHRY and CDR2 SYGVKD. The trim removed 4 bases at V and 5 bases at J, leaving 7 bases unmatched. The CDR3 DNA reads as TGTGCCATCAGTGGACTAGCGGGTTGGTTTGAGACCCAGTACTTC. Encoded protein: CAISGLAGWFETQYF.

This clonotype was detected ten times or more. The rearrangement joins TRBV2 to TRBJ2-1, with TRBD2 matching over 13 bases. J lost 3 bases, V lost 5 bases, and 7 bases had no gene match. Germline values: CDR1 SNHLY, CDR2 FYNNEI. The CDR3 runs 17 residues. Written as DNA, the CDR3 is TGTGCCAGCAGTATCCCGGGACTAGCGGGGCTCTACAATGAGCAGTTCTTC. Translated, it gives CASSIPGLAGLYNEQFF. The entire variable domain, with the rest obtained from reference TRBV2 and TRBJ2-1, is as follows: EPEVTQTPSHQVTQMGQEVILRCVPISNHLYFYWYRQILGQKVEFLVSFYNNEISEKSEIFDDQFSVERPDGSNFTLKIRSTKLEDSAMYFCASSIPGLAGLYNEQFFGPGTRLTVL.

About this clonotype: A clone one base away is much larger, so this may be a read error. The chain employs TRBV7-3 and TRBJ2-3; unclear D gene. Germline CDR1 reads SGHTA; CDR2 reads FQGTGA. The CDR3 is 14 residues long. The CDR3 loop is CASGLVASTDTQYF. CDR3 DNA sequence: TGTGCCAGCGGCTTAGTGGCATCGACAGATACGCAGTATTTT.

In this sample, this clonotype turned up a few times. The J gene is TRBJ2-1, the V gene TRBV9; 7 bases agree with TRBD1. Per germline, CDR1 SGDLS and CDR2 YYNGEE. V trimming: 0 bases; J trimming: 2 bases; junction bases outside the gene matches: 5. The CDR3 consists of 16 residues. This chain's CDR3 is CASSVVLGTAYNEQFF. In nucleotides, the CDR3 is TGTGCCAGCAGCGTAGTATTGGGGACAGCCTACAATGAGCAGTTCTTC.

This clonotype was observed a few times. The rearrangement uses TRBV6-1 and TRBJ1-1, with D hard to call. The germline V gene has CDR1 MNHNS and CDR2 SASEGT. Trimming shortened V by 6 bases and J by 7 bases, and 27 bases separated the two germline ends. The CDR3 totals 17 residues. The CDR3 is CASRRTSGGKLTHEAFF. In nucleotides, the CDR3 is TGTGCCAGCAGACGTACTTCGGGCGGAAAATTAACTCATGAAGCTTTCTTT.

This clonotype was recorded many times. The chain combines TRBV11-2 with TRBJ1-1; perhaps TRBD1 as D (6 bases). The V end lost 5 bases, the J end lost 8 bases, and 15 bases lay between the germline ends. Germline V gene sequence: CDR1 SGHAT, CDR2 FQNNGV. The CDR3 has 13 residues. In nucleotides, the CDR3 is TGTGCCAGCAGCGAATCTGCGGGGACAGAAGCTTTCTTT. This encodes CASSESAGTEAFF. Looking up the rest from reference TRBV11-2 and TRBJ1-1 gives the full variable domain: EAGVAQSPRYKIIEKRQSVAFWCNPISGHATLYWYQQILGQGPKLLIQFQNNGVVDDSQLPKDRFSAERLKGVDSTLKIQPAKLEDSAVYLCASSESAGTEAFFGQGTRLTVV.